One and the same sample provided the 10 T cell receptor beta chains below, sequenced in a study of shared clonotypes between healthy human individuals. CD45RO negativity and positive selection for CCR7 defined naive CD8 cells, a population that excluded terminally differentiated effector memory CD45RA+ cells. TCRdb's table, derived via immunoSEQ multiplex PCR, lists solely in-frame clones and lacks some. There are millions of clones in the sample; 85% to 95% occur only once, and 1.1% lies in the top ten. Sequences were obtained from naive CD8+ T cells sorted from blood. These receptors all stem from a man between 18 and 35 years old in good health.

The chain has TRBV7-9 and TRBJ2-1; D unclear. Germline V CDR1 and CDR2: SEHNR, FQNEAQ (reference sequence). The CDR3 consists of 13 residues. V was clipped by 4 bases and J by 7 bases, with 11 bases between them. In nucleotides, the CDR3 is TGTGCCAGCAGCTCGGACCTGGAAAATGAGCAGTTCTTC. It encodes CASSSDLENEQFF.

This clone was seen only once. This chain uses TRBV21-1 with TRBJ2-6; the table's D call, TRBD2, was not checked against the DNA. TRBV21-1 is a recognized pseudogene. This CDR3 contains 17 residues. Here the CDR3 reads CASSKGERFSGANVLTF. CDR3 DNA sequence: TGTGCCAGCAGCAAGGGAGAGCGCTTCTCTGGGGCCAACGTCCTGACTTTC.

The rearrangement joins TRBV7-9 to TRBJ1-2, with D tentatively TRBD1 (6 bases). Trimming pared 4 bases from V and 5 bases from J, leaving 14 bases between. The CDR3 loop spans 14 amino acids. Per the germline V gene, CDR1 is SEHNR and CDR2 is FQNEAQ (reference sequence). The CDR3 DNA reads TGTGCCAGCAGCTCCCCTGGGGGCATGTATGGCTACACCTTC. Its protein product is CASSSPGGMYGYTF.

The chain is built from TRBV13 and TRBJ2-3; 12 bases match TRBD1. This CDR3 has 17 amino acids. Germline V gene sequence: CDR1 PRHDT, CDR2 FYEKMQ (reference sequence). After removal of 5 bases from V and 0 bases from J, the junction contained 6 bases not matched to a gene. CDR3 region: CASSQEGTGGSTDTQYF. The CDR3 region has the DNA TGTGCCAGCAGCCAAGAAGGGACAGGGGGCAGCACAGATACGCAGTATTTT.

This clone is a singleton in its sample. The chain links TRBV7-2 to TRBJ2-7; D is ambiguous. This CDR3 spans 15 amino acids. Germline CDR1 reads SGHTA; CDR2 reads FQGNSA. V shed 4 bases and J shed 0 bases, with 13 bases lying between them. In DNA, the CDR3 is TGTGCCAGCAGCTCCCCGGGTAAACTCTCCTACGAGCAGTACTTC. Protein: CASSSPGKLSYEQYF.

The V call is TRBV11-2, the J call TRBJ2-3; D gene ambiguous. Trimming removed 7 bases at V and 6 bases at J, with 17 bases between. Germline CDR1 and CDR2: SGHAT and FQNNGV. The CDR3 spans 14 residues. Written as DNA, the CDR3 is TGTGCCAGCAAGCCTGGGCCCTACACGGATACGCAGTATTTT. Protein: CASKPGPYTDTQYF.

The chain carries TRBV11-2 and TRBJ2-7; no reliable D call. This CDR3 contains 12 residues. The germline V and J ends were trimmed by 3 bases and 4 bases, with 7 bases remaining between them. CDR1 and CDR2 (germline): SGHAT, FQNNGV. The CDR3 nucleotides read TGTGCCAGCAGCTTTCATGAGTACGAGCAGTACTTC. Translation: CASSFHEYEQYF.

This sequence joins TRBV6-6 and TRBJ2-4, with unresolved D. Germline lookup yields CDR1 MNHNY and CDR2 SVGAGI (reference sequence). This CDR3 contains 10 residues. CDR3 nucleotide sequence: TGTGGGGCTGGTGAAAACATTCAGTACTTC. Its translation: CGAGENIQYF.

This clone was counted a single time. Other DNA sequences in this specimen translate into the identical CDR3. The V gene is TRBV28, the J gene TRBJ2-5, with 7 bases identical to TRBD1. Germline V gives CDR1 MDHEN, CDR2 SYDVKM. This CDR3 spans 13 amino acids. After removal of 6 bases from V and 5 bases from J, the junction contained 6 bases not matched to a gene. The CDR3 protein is CASSLTGEETQYF. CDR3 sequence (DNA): TGTGCCAGCAGCTTAACAGGGGAGGAGACCCAGTACTTC. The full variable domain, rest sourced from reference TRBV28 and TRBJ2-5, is DVKVTQSSRYLVKRTGEKVFLECVQDMDHENMFWYRQDPGLGLRLIYFSYDVKMKEKGDIPEGYSVSREKKERFSLILESASTNQTSMYLCASSLTGEETQYFGPGTRLLVL.

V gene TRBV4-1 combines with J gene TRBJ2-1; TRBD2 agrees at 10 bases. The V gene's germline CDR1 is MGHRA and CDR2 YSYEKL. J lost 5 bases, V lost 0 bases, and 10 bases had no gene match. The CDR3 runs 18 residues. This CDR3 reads CASSQEAGGMIGDNEQFF. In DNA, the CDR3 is TGCGCCAGCAGCCAAGAAGCGGGAGGGATGATCGGCGACAATGAGCAGTTCTTC.